This is a list of T cell receptor beta chains from one sample in a study of blood T cell repertoires in COVID-19. The protocol was immunoSEQ multiplex PCR, while the TCRdb copy is restricted to in-frame clones and leaves out a portion. In the table there are about 130,000 clones, around 90% of which are singletons. Sequencing was done on a sample of peripheral blood. Receptors were obtained from a man in his fifties or sixties with COVID-19, enrolled during active disease. The CDR3 runs from the conserved cysteine through the conserved F or W. A D gene is named only where the DNA matches it firmly. The listing skips clone size in some rows; elsewhere it reads once, few, many or a size class.

D: NA
V: TRBV12-3/TRBV12-4
J: TRBJ1-4
size: once
CDR3: CASSLPPEKLFF
DNA: TGTGCCAGCAGCCTACCCCCAGAAAAACTGTTTTTT

D: NA
V: TRBV4-2
J: TRBJ2-7
size: NA
CDR3: CASSQASETYEQYF
DNA: TGTGCCAGCAGCCAAGCTAGCGAGACCTACGAGCAGTACTTC

D: NA
V: TRBV11-1
J: TRBJ2-2
size: NA
CDR3: CASTIGQGSGELFF
DNA: TGTGCCAGCACCATTGGGCAGGGGTCCGGGGAGCTGTTTTTT

D: NA
V: TRBV7-2
J: TRBJ1-5
size: NA
CDR3: CASSFEGGQPQHF
DNA: TGTGCCAGCAGCTTTGAAGGGGGTCAGCCCCAGCATTTT

D: NA
V: TRBV21-1
J: TRBJ1-2
size: NA
CDR3: CASSYWCAYGYTF
DNA: NA

D: TRBD1
V: TRBV11-2
J: TRBJ1-4
size: NA
CDR3: CASSLTGSNEKLFF
DNA: TGTGCCAGCAGTTTGACAGGGTCTAATGAAAAACTGTTTTTT

D: NA
V: TRBV27
J: TRBJ1-1
size: NA
CDR3: CASSPTPAAYTNTEAFF
DNA: TGTGCCAGCAGCCCTACCCCCGCAGCGTATACGAACACTGAAGCTTTCTTT

D: NA
V: TRBV18
J: TRBJ2-1
size: NA
CDR3: CASSPGEVNEQFF
DNA: TGTGCCAGCTCACCGGGAGAGGTCAATGAGCAGTTCTTC

D: TRBD1
V: TRBV24-1
J: TRBJ2-1
size: NA
CDR3: CATSALGDSNEQFF
DNA: TGTGCCACCAGTGCCCTGGGGGACAGCAATGAGCAGTTCTTC

D: TRBD1
V: TRBV5-1
J: TRBJ2-7
size: NA
CDR3: CASSFRDRSEEQYF
DNA: TGCGCCAGCAGCTTCAGGGACAGGAGCGAAGAGCAGTACTTC

D: TRBD1
V: TRBV4-2
J: TRBJ1-2
size: NA
CDR3: CASHERTGYNYGYTF
DNA: TGTGCCAGCCACGAAAGGACAGGATATAACTATGGCTACACCTTC

D: TRBD2
V: TRBV6-6
J: TRBJ2-7
size: NA
CDR3: CASTAGTRGLEQYF
DNA: TGTGCCAGCACCGCCGGGACTAGGGGCCTGGAGCAGTACTTC

D: NA
V: TRBV5-5
J: TRBJ2-4
size: NA
CDR3: CASSLVGDIQYF
DNA: TGTGCCAGCAGCTTGGTCGGGGACATTCAGTACTTC

D: NA
V: TRBV5-1
J: TRBJ2-2
size: NA
CDR3: CASSLSGSGTGELFF
DNA: TGCGCCAGCAGCTTGAGCGGTTCCGGCACCGGGGAGCTGTTTTTT

D: TRBD1
V: TRBV7-9
J: TRBJ2-2
size: NA
CDR3: CASSLGQGAVGELFF
DNA: TGTGCCAGCAGCTTGGGACAGGGGGCCGTCGGGGAGCTGTTTTTT

D: TRBD1
V: TRBV24-1
J: TRBJ2-1
size: NA
CDR3: CATSDRTGPRLGNEQFF
DNA: TGTGCCACCAGTGACCGGACAGGACCTCGTCTTGGGAATGAGCAGTTCTTC

D: TRBD1
V: TRBV5-1
J: TRBJ1-1
size: NA
CDR3: CASSLLTGGTEAFF
DNA: TGCGCCAGCAGCTTGCTGACAGGGGGCACTGAAGCTTTCTTT

D: TRBD1
V: TRBV3-1/TRBV3-2
J: TRBJ1-2
size: NA
CDR3: CATSGTGARGYTF
DNA: TGTGCCACCTCCGGGACAGGGGCTAGGGGCTACACCTTC

D: NA
V: TRBV27
J: TRBJ1-2
size: NA
CDR3: CASTLNYQTKSNYGYTF
DNA: TGTGCCAGCACTTTGAATTACCAGACAAAGTCTAACTATGGCTACACCTTC

D: TRBD2
V: TRBV29-1
J: TRBJ2-1
size: NA
CDR3: CSVEREGLNEQFF
DNA: TGCAGCGTTGAGAGGGAGGGCCTTAATGAGCAGTTCTTC

D: NA
V: TRBV29-1
J: TRBJ1-1
size: NA
CDR3: CSVSNQQGTEAFF
DNA: TGCAGCGTTTCAAACCAGCAGGGCACTGAAGCTTTCTTT

D: TRBD1
V: TRBV5-1
J: TRBJ1-1
size: many
CDR3: CASSPPGQWGTEAFF
DNA: TGCGCCAGCAGCCCCCCGGGACAGTGGGGCACTGAAGCTTTCTTT

D: NA
V: TRBV27
J: TRBJ1-1
size: NA
CDR3: CASNWGPNTEAFF
DNA: TGTGCCAGCAATTGGGGCCCGAACACTGAAGCTTTCTTT

D: TRBD1
V: TRBV6-2/TRBV6-3
J: TRBJ1-5
size: NA
CDR3: CASSYRQGGEQPQHF
DNA: TGTGCCAGCAGTTACAGACAGGGGGGGGAGCAGCCCCAGCATTTT

D: NA
V: TRBV19
J: TRBJ1-2
size: once
CDR3: CASSMTTDSYGYTF
DNA: TGTGCCAGTAGTATGACGACCGACAGCTATGGCTACACCTTC

D: TRBD1
V: TRBV5-1
J: TRBJ1-2
size: NA
CDR3: CASSFGQGGDYGYTF
DNA: TGCGCCAGCAGCTTTGGTCAGGGGGGTGACTATGGCTACACCTTC

D: NA
V: TRBV18
J: TRBJ2-6
size: NA
CDR3: CASSPYRSSGANVLTF
DNA: TGTGCCAGCTCACCATACAGGAGCTCTGGGGCCAACGTCCTGACTTTC

D: NA
V: TRBV6-2/TRBV6-3
J: TRBJ2-7
size: NA
CDR3: CASSWGGYEQYF
DNA: TGTGCCAGCAGTTGGGGCGGCTACGAGCAGTACTTC

D: NA
V: TRBV12-3/TRBV12-4
J: TRBJ2-7
size: NA
CDR3: CASSLTGDYEQYF
DNA: TGTGCCAGCAGTTTGACGGGGGACTACGAGCAGTACTTC

D: TRBD2
V: TRBV29-1
J: TRBJ2-2
size: once
CDR3: CSVKGLAANTGELFF
DNA: TGCAGCGTTAAGGGACTAGCGGCGAACACCGGGGAGCTGTTTTTT

D: TRBD2
V: TRBV4-1
J: TRBJ2-5
size: NA
CDR3: CASSQDRGGPVQETQYF
DNA: TGCGCCAGCAGCCAAGATCGGGGGGGGCCTGTCCAAGAGACCCAGTACTTC

D: NA
V: TRBV7-8
J: TRBJ2-7
size: NA
CDR3: CASTLGGVPYEQYF
DNA: TGTGCCAGCACCTTAGGGGGAGTGCCCTACGAGCAGTACTTC

D: TRBD1
V: TRBV5-6
J: TRBJ1-6
size: NA
CDR3: CASSSSTGGLSPLHF
DNA: TGTGCCAGCAGCTCCTCGACAGGGGGCTTGTCACCCCTCCACTTT

D: NA
V: TRBV30
J: TRBJ2-1
size: NA
CDR3: CAWSVGGRWDEQFF
DNA: TGTGCCTGGAGTGTAGGCGGGCGCTGGGATGAGCAGTTCTTC

D: TRBD2
V: TRBV27
J: TRBJ2-3
size: NA
CDR3: CASHATSGTDTQYF
DNA: TGTGCCAGCCACGCCACTAGCGGCACAGATACGCAGTATTTT

D: NA
V: TRBV5-1
J: TRBJ2-7
size: NA
CDR3: CASSLDRGTYEQYF
DNA: TGCGCCAGCAGCTTGGATAGGGGAACCTACGAGCAGTACTTC

D: NA
V: TRBV5-4
J: TRBJ2-3
size: NA
CDR3: CASTLGGGSADTQYF
DNA: TGTGCCAGCACCTTGGGGGGCGGGAGCGCAGATACGCAGTATTTT

D: TRBD2
V: TRBV5-4
J: TRBJ2-1
size: NA
CDR3: CASSLAGGPSYNEQFF
DNA: TGTGCCAGCAGCTTGGCGGGAGGGCCTTCCTACAATGAGCAGTTCTTC

D: TRBD2
V: TRBV5-6
J: TRBJ2-1
size: NA
CDR3: CASSLLAGGGNEQFF
DNA: TGTGCCAGCAGCTTACTAGCGGGAGGAGGGAATGAGCAGTTCTTC

D: NA
V: TRBV12-3/TRBV12-4
J: TRBJ1-3
size: once
CDR3: CASSLNRLNTIYF
DNA: TGTGCCAGCAGTTTAAACAGGCTAAACACCATATATTTT

D: NA
V: TRBV6-6
J: TRBJ1-2
size: NA
CDR3: CASSGTAGGGYTF
DNA: TGTGCCAGCAGTGGGACGGCGGGAGGTGGCTACACCTTC

D: TRBD1
V: TRBV5-6
J: TRBJ1-2
size: NA
CDR3: CASSTGGADYGYTF
DNA: TGTGCCAGCAGCACAGGGGGCGCTGACTATGGCTACACCTTC